This T cell receptor (beta chain) was sequenced in a study of early T cells in non-severe SARS-CoV-2 infection. This clonotype was observed a few times. The germline gives CDR1 GTSNPN, CDR2 SVGIG (reference sequence). The CDR3 covers 15 residues. V was shortened by 2 bases and J by 4 bases, with 18 bases between the two germline ends. MiXCR, applied by TCRdb to the 5' RACE reads, yields one record per CDR3 protein. Among tens of thousands of distinct CDR3 sequences, roughly 12% were seen once, and the ten largest hold approximately 4.9%. The receptor was derived from an adult who was a healthcare worker with PCR-confirmed SARS-CoV-2 infection or an uninfected control (not recorded which). Sequencing used whole blood. This chain uses TRBV30 with TRBJ2-7, with D tentatively TRBD2 (6 bases). The CDR3 is CAWSFGTGTSYEQYF. As DNA, the CDR3 is TGTGCCTGGAGTTTCGGGACTGGCACAAGTTACGAGCAGTACTTC.